This paragraph reports one TCR beta chain. No cognate antigen has been identified for it. No per-base quality is available; no much larger clone lies one base away. Interpreted using the paper, the time point label stands for: sample taken at primary tumor resection. Samples were obtained from roughly 72 patients with early-stage, untreated non-small cell lung cancer from the lung TRACERx cohort. TCR sequencing used whole RNA extracted from tumor and nontumor lung tissue, or from cryopreserved PBMC samples, without cell sorting. Patients were selected for TCR sequencing only if sufficient RNA was available from at least two tumor regions. Before being selected, tumor and adjacent nontumor lung specimens were reviewed by a lung pathologist. The CDR3 goes from the cysteine to the phenylalanine over 15 residues. Only CDR3 DNA remains: 45 bases, in frame from the first base. For CDR1 and CDR2, the germline V gene lists SGDLS and YYNGEE. V is pared back by 3 bases and J by 5 bases, with 14 bases lying between the germline termini.

The data derive from a study of spatial heterogeneity in lung cancer (dated by TCRdb to between 2018 and 2020). Turning to the overall study: Beta-chain transcripts were consistently detected in greater numbers than alpha-chain transcripts, which likely reflected higher beta-chain transcript abundance. In the raw uncorrected reads, each unique combination of TCR and UMI appeared more than ten times on average. In tumor regions, TCR transcript counts showed a strong correlation with a T cell transcriptional module score derived from matched bulk RNA-seq. At surgery, both alpha and beta chains were TCR-sequenced in fewer than 250 tumor regions, fewer than 85 matched nontumor lung samples and a few dozen PBMC samples. The study quantitatively compared TCR alpha and beta repertoires across multiple tumor regions, matched nontumor lung and blood in non-small cell lung cancer. Nonsynonymous mutation counts, determined by whole-exome sequencing of tumor tissue, were related to features of the TCR repertoire.

The protocol used for the library was 5' RACE. The sample was run on a NextSeq 500. The TCR library protocol attached a unique molecular identifier to each TCR cDNA molecule to allow correction of PCR and sequencing errors. The source study handled its data this way. TCR identification, UMI-based error correction and CDR3 extraction were all carried out with Decombinator tools. Expanded TCRs were defined as those above a frequency of 2 per 1,000, corresponding to the top 1% of the tumor frequency distribution. Expanded tumor TCRs statistically deemed absent (corrected P<0.05) from at least one tumor region were classed as regional, and all other expanded tumor TCRs were classed as ubiquitous. Renyi diversity was computed with the R vegan package after each repertoire had been subsampled 100 times to 5,000 TCRs. CDR3 similarity networks were constructed using string-kernel similarity of amino acid triplets, with links drawn between CDR3s whose pairwise similarity was above 0.82. In-frame beta chains were kept once TCRdb had trimmed the public reads at Q25 with fastp and called clones with MiXCR. Merged by CDR3 protein, the rows form single entries marked with the most common genes and DNA. The V and J calls follow TCRdb's processing rather than the paper's. Here the sample has approximately 12,000 distinct CDR3 sequences; roughly an eighth occur a single time. Clones ranked in the top ten supply more than 10% of the sample.

Study-level results and caveats: Counts of ubiquitous and regional expanded TCRs were found to correlate with counts of ubiquitous and regional nonsynonymous mutations, respectively. TCR-seq coverage of tumor T cells was estimated to be only 7% to 7.5% for alpha chains and more than 11% for beta chains. Additional single-cell paired TCR alpha and beta sequencing was considered necessary to confirm, at a functional level, the hypothesis that regional TCRs recognize regional mutations. The number of expanded intratumoral alpha and beta TCRs correlated with the tumor nonsynonymous mutation count.

The input for sequencing was lung tumor tissue, taken at surgery. The chain couples TRBV9 to TRBJ2-2, with TRBD2 as a weak D call on 5 bases. This clonotype originated in a female donor with early-stage non-small cell lung cancer. The CDR3 has the sequence CASSAHLTGTGELFF. The DNA reads as follows: TGTGCCAGCAGCGCGCACCTTACGGGGACCGGGGAGCTGTTTTTT.